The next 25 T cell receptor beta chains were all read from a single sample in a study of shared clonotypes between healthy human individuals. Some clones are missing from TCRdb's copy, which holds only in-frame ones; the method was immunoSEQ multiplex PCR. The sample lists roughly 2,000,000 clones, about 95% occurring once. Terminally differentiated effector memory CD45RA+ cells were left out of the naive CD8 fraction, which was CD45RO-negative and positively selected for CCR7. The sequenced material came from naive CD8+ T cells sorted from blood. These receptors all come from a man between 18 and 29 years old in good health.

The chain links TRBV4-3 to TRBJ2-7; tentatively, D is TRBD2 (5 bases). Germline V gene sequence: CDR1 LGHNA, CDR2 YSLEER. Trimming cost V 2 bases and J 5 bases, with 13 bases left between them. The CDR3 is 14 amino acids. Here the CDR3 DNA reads TGCGCCAGCAGCCAAATCCTCGGGATCGACGAGCAGTACTTC. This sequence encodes CASSQILGIDEQYF.

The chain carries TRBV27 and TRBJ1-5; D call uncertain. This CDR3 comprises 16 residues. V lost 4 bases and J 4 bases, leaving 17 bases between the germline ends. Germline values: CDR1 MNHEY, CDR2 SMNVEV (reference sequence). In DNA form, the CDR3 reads TGTGCCAGCAGTTCACTAGAGCCAAGTGGGAATCAGCCCCAGCATTTT. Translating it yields CASSSLEPSGNQPQHF.

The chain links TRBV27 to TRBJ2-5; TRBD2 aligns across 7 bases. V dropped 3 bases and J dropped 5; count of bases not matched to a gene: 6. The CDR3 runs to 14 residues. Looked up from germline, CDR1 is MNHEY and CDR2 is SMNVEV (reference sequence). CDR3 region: CASSFTGGVETQYF. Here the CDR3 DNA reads TGTGCCAGCAGTTTCACGGGGGGAGTGGAGACCCAGTACTTC.

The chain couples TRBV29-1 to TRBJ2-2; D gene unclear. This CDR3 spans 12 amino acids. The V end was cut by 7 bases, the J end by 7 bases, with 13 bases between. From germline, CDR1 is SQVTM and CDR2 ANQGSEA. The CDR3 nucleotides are TGCAGCGCCCCGGCCCCGGGCGGGGAGCTGTTTTTT. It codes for CSAPAPGGELFF.

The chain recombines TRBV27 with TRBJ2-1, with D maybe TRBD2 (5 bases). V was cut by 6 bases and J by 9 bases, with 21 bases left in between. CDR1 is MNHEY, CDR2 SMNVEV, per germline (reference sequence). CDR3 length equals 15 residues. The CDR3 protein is CASSSSEGPGIEQFF. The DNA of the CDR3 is TGTGCCAGCAGCAGTAGTGAGGGCCCCGGTATTGAGCAGTTCTTC.

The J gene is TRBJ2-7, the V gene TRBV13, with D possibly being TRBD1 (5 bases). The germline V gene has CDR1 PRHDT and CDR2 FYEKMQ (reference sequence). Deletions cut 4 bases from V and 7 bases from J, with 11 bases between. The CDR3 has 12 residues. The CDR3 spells CASSSRVGEQYF. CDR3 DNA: TGTGCCAGCAGCTCCAGGGTGGGGGAGCAGTACTTC.

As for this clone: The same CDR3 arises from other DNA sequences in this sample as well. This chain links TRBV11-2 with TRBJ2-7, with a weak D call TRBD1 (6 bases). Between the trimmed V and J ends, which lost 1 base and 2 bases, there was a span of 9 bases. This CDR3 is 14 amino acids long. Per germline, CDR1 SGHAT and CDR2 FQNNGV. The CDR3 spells CASSLGPGAYEQYF. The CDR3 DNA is TGTGCCAGCAGCTTAGGCCCAGGGGCCTACGAGCAGTACTTC. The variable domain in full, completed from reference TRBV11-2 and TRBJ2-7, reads EAGVAQSPRYKIIEKRQSVAFWCNPISGHATLYWYQQILGQGPKLLIQFQNNGVVDDSQLPKDRFSAERLKGVDSTLKIQPAKLEDSAVYLCASSLGPGAYEQYFGPGTRLTVT.

CDR3 nucleotides: TGTGCCAGTAGTATTTTCCCAGCGGCGAGCTCCTACGAGCAGTACTTC. Its translation: CASSIFPAASSYEQYF. The V call is TRBV19, the J call TRBJ2-7, with D perhaps TRBD2 (5 bases). The CDR3 contains 16 residues. Between the trimmed V and J ends, which lost 3 bases and 0 bases, there was a span of 15 bases. Germline-derived CDR1 and CDR2 are LNHDA and SQIVND (reference sequence).

CDR3 sequence reads: CASSVSVASWVNEQFF. The CDR3 coding sequence is TGCGCCAGCAGTGTATCCGTGGCTAGCTGGGTCAATGAGCAGTTCTTC. V gene TRBV10-2 combines with J gene TRBJ2-1; D might be TRBD2 (5 bases). The CDR3 has 16 residues. V was cut by 4 bases and J by 6 bases, with 19 bases left in between. Germline loops: CDR1 WSHSY, CDR2 SAAADI.

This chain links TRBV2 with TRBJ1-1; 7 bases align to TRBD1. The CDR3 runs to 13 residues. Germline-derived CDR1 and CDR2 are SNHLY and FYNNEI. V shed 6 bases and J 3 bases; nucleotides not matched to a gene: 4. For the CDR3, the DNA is TGTGCCAGCAGCCCAGACAGGGACACTGAAGCTTTCTTT. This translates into CASSPDRDTEAFF.

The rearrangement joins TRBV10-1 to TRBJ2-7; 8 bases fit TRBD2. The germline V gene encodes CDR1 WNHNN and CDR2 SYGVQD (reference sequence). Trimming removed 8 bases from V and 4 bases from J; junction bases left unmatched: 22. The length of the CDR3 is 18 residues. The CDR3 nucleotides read TGCGCCAGCCCGGACAGCGGAACGGTGCGGGAGGAGTGTTACGAGCAGTACTTC. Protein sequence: CASPDSGTVREECYEQYF.

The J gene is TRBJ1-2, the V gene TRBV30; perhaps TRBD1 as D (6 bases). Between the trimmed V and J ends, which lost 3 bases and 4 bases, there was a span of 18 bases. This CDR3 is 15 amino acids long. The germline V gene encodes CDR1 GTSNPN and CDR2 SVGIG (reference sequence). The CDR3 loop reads CAWSPSTGFFYGYTF. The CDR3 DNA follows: TGTGCCTGGAGCCCCTCAACAGGGTTTTTCTATGGCTACACCTTC.

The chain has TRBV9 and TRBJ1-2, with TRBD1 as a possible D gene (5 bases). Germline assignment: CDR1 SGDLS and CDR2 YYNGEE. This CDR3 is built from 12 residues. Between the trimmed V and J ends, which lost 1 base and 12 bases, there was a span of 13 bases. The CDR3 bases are TGTGCCAGCAGCGTAACGGGGGGTCCGAACACCTTC. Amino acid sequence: CASSVTGGPNTF.

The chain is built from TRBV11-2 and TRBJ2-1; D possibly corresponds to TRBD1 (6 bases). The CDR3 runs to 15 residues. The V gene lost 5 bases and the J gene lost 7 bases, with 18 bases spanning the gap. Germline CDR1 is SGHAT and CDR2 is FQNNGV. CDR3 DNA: TGTGCCAGCAGCCCCCGCACCTACAGGGCGAATGAGCAGTTCTTC. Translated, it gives CASSPRTYRANEQFF.

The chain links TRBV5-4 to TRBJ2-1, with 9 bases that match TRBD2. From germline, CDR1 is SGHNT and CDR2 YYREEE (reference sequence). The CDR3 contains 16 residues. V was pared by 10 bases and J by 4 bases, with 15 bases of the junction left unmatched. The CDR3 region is CASRVSGGLDYNEQFF. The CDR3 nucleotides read TGTGCCTCCCGAGTTAGCGGGGGTTTAGATTACAATGAGCAGTTCTTC.

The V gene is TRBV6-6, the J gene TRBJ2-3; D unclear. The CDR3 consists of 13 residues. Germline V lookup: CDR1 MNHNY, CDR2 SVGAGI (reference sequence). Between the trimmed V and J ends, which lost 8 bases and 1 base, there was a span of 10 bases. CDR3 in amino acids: CASGPVGTDTQYF. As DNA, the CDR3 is TGTGCCAGCGGACCTGTTGGCACAGATACGCAGTATTTT.

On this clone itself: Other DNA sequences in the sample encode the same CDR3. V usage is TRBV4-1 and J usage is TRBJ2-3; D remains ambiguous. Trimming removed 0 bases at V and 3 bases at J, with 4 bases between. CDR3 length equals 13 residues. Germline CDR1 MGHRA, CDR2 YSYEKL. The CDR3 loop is CASSQEGTDTQYF. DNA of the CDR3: TGCGCCAGCAGCCAAGAGGGGACAGATACGCAGTATTTT.

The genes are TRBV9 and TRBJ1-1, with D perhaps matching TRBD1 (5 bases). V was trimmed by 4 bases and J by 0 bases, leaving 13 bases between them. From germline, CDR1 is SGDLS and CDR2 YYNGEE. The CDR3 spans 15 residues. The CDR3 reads CASSPPTAVNTEAFF. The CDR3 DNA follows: TGTGCCAGCAGCCCCCCGACAGCTGTGAACACTGAAGCTTTCTTT.

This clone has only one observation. The CDR3 loop reads CAIRDLNRVEELFF. CDR3 DNA: TGTGCCATCAGGGACTTAAACCGGGTAGAGGAGCTGTTTTTT. The chain is built from TRBV10-3 and TRBJ2-2, with D perhaps TRBD2 (5 bases). V was clipped by 6 bases and J by 10 bases, with 18 bases between them. The CDR3 is 14 amino acids. Germline V gives CDR1 ENHRY, CDR2 SYGVKD.

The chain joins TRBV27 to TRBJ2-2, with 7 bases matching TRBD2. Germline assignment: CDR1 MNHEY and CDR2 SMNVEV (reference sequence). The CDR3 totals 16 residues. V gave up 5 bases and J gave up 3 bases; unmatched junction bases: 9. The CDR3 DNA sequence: TGTGCCAGCAGTAGCGGGATCCCACCTTACACCGGGGAGCTGTTTTTT. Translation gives CASSSGIPPYTGELFF.

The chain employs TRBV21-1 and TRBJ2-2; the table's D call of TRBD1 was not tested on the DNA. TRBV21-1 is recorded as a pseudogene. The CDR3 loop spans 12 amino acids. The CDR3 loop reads CASLTGPGELFF. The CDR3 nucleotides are TGTGCCAGCCTGACAGGTCCCGGGGAGCTGTTTTTT.

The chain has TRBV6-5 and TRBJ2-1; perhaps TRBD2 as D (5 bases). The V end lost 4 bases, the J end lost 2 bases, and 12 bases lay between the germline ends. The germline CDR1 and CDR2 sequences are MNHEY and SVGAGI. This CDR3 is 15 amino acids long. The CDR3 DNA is TGTGCCAGCAGTTCCAGCGCGGGCCCCTACAATGAGCAGTTCTTC. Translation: CASSSSAGPYNEQFF.

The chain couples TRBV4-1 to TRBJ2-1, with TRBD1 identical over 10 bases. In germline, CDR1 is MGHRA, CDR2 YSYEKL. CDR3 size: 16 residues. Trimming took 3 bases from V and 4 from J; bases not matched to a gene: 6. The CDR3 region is CASSQRDRGGYNEQFF. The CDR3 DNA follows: TGCGCCAGCAGCCAGCGGGACAGGGGAGGGTACAATGAGCAGTTCTTC.

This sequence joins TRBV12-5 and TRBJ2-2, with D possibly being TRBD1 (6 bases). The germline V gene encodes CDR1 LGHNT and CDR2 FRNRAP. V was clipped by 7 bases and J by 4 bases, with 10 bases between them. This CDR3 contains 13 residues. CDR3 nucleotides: TGTGCTAGTGCCGAAGGGGGCACCGGGGAGCTGTTTTTT. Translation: CASAEGGTGELFF.

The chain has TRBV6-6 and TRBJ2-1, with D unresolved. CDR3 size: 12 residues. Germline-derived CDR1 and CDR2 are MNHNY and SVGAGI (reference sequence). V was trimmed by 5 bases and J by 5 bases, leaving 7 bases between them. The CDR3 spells CASSPPDNEQFF. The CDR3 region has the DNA TGTGCCAGCAGTCCCCCCGACAATGAGCAGTTCTTC.